Presented here are 5 T cell receptor beta chains from one specimen sequenced in a study of blood T cell repertoires in COVID-19 (TCRdb year 2020). Library prep was done by the immunoSEQ multiplex PCR assay. The immuneACCESS repertoire file appears here via TCRdb, limited to in-frame rearrangements. These files lack a portion of the clones; in checked studies, under half of the deficit traces to unresolved V genes, and the cause of the others is not known. For this sample there are 390,000 or so clones; around 92% appear just once. The ten largest clones take up 3% of the sample. Sample: peripheral blood. Receptors were obtained from a woman aged 30 to 39 with COVID-19, enrolled during active disease.

The chain joins TRBV7-9 to TRBJ2-7; the match to TRBD1 covers 10 bases. V lost 5 bases and J lost 5; bases outside the gene matches: 6. The CDR3 sequence is 14 residues long. CDR1 is SEHNR, CDR2 FQNEAQ, per germline (reference sequence). The CDR3, as DNA: TGTGCCAGCAGCGAGGGGACAGGGGAGCACGAGCAGTACTTC. Protein product: CASSEGTGEHEQYF.

The chain joins TRBV19 to TRBJ1-2; D is unresolved. V lost 5 bases and J lost 14, with 18 bases in between. CDR1 and CDR2 (germline): LNHDA, SQIVND (reference sequence). The CDR3 sequence is 12 residues long. Here the CDR3 DNA reads TGTGCCAGTAGTGAGGAGGACGGTTCTAATACCTTC. Its protein product is CASSEEDGSNTF.

The rearrangement links TRBV3-1 (or the pseudogene TRBV3-2) to TRBJ2-1; D ambiguous. The CDR3 has 11 amino acids. V dropped 3 bases and J dropped 8 bases, with 5 bases sitting between them. Germline CDR1 reads LGHDT; CDR2 reads YNNKEL (reference sequence). The CDR3 DNA reads as TGTGCCAGCAGCCAGAGCGATGAGCAGTTCTTC. It specifies CASSQSDEQFF.

The V call is TRBV10-1, the J call TRBJ2-1, with TRBD2 matching over 7 bases. Germline V CDR1 and CDR2: WNHNN, SYGVQD (reference sequence). The trim removed 2 bases at V and 8 bases at J, leaving 9 bases unmatched. The CDR3 is made up of 15 amino acids. The CDR3 DNA reads TGCGCCAGCAGTGAGGGCTCGGCGGGAGAGGATGAGCAGTTCTTC. Translating gives CASSEGSAGEDEQFF.

This clone was recorded once. The V and J genes are TRBV2 and TRBJ2-1, with 9 bases that match TRBD2. The CDR3 is 15 residues long. The germline CDR1 and CDR2 sequences are SNHLY and FYNNEI. The trim removed 2 bases at V and 10 bases at J, leaving 9 bases unmatched. The CDR3 nucleotides are TGTGCCAGCAGTGAATCCACGACCGGGACTAGCGAGCAGTTCTTC. This codes for CASSESTTGTSEQFF.